This T cell receptor beta chain was found in a study of T-cell reconstitution after alpha-beta-depleted transplantation in children. Construction of the TCRbeta library involved unique molecular identifiers. Using its own MiXCR run on the PCR reads, TCRdb lists one record per CDR3 protein. The sample has about 340,000 distinct CDR3 sequences, about 14% seen once. This clonotype occurred a few times. Trimming stripped 6 bases from V and 2 bases from J, with 24 bases between. Germline V gene lookup returns CDR1 SGHVS and CDR2 FQNEAQ. This CDR3 is 18 amino acids long. The J gene is TRBJ2-3, the V gene TRBV7-8, with a weak D call TRBD2 (6 bases). This clonotype was obtained from a human donor who donated a stem cell graft to a child with Fanconi anemia. The sample in question was PBMCs, obtained from the stem cell graft. The CDR3 nucleotides are TGTGCCAGCAGACAGAGTCCTAGAACTAGCACTATCACAGATACGCAGTATTTT. Amino acid sequence: CASRQSPRTSTITDTQYF.